Listed below are T cell receptor beta chains from one sample, sequenced in a study of T cells in narcolepsy. Assay used: immunoSEQ multiplex PCR; TCRdb lists only in-frame clones, some missing. Of fewer than 35,000 clones detected, about four fifths appear once; the ten largest clones hold 0.9% to 1.2%. The sample was CD45RA- memory CD4+ T cells from PBMCs. These receptors were collected from a human donor with narcolepsy. The CDR3 runs from the conserved cysteine through the conserved F or W. A D gene is named only where the DNA matches it firmly. Expanded clones are given a class, and other clones once, few, many or no size at all.

.	TRBJ2-1	TRBV6-1	.	TGTGCCAGCAGGGCCGGGACTGGAACCTACAATGAGCAGTTCTTC	CASRAGTGTYNEQFF
.	TRBJ1-5	TRBV5-4	.	TGTGCCAGCAGCCAAGGGGGGGCCAATCAGCCCCAGCATTTT	CASSQGGANQPQHF
.	TRBJ2-3	TRBV9	TRBD2	TGTGCCAGCAGCGTAGCAGCGGGGAGGACAGATACGCAGTATTTT	CASSVAAGRTDTQYF
.	TRBJ2-7	TRBV6-4	TRBD2	TGTGCCAGCAGCCGGGACTACCTCGGAGAGCAGTACTTC	CASSRDYLGEQYF
few	TRBJ2-3	TRBV7-3	.	TGTGCCAGCAGCTTAAGGAACCTGGATACGCAGTATTTT	CASSLRNLDTQYF
.	TRBJ1-3	TRBV28	.	TGTGCCAGCAGGCCAAACACCTACACCATATATTTT	CASRPNTYTIYF
.	TRBJ2-3	TRBV11-3	.	TGTGCCAGCAGCTTAGACAGGGTAGCAGATACGCAGTATTTT	CASSLDRVADTQYF
.	TRBJ2-2	TRBV28	.	TGTGCCAGCAGTTTTAGCGGCCAGAACACCGGGGAGCTGTTTTTT	CASSFSGQNTGELFF
.	TRBJ2-1	TRBV5-1	TRBD1	TGCGCCAGCAGCTCCGCAGGGGGCTCCTACAATGAGCAGTTCTTC	CASSSAGGSYNEQFF
.	TRBJ2-1	TRBV6-6	.	TGTGCCAGCAGTTACGAAAAATACAATGAGCAGTTCTTC	CASSYEKYNEQFF
.	TRBJ2-1	TRBV10-1	TRBD2	TGCGCCAGCAGTGCCCGACTAGCGGCTATTAATGAGCAGTTCTTC	CASSARLAAINEQFF
.	TRBJ1-5	TRBV7-9	.	TGTGCCAGCAGCCCGAACAACAATCAGCCCCAGCATTTT	CASSPNNNQPQHF
.	TRBJ1-1	TRBV6-5	.	TGTGCCAGCAGTTACGAGACCACCACTGAAGCTTTCTTT	CASSYETTTEAFF
.	TRBJ2-5	TRBV7-2	.	TGTGCCAGCAGCCCCCGTCCGCGGGAGACCCAGTACTTC	CASSPRPRETQYF
.	TRBJ2-2	TRBV28	.	TGTGCCAGCGGGGCGGGGGCGCTTAACACCGGGGAGCTGTTTTTT	CASGAGALNTGELFF
.	TRBJ2-7	TRBV27	.	TGTGCCAGCAGGGAATATAAACTCGACTCCTACGAGCAGTACTTC	CASREYKLDSYEQYF
.	TRBJ2-7	TRBV6-1	TRBD1	TGTGCCAGCAGCCCCGGGACAGGGGTCTCCTACGAGCAGTACTTC	CASSPGTGVSYEQYF
.	TRBJ1-1	TRBV5-1	TRBD1	TGCGCCAGCAGCTTGGTCGGACAGGCCCGTGGAACTGAAGCTTTCTTT	CASSLVGQARGTEAFF
.	TRBJ2-2	TRBV5-1	.	TGCGCCAGCAGCCCAACCGATAGATACACCGGGGAGCTGTTTTTT	CASSPTDRYTGELFF
.	TRBJ1-1	TRBV20-1	TRBD1	TGCAGTGTGGCAGGGGGCACTGAAGCTTTCTTT	CSVAGGTEAFF
.	TRBJ2-7	TRBV6-5	TRBD1	TGTGCCAGCAGTCGCCCTACAGGGGAGTTCTACGAGCAGTACTTC	CASSRPTGEFYEQYF
.	TRBJ2-5	TRBV7-2	TRBD2	TGTGCCAGCAGCTTAGCGGTAGCGGGAGGCACCCAAGAGACCCAGTACTTC	CASSLAVAGGTQETQYF
.	TRBJ1-1	TRBV4-1	.	TGCGCCAGCAGCCAAGATGGGCAGGGGAACACTGAAGCTTTCTTT	CASSQDGQGNTEAFF